This T cell receptor beta chain was profiled in a study of T cells in Graves' hyperthyroidism and ophthalmopathy. There are a few counts of this clonotype. What it recognizes is unknown. General study findings and limits: Blood also carried most thyroid clonotypes expanded above 0.001.

Amplification targeted TCR beta CDR3 regions from RNA transcripts. Researchers ran a first-round RT-PCR on the TCR CDR3 using the HTBI primer set. One entry per CDR3 protein results from TCRdb running MiXCR on the multiplex PCR reads. This table holds approximately 360,000 distinct CDR3 sequences, around 14% found once. The CDR3 length is 14 residues. V dropped 2 bases and J dropped 3 bases, with 10 bases sitting between them. Germline CDR1 reads LNHDA; CDR2 reads SQIVND (reference sequence). Sequences were obtained from blood. This receptor was obtained from a woman aged 18-35 years with Graves' hyperthyroidism that later progressed to Graves' ophthalmopathy. The chain couples TRBV19 to TRBJ1-2, with D uncertain. CDR3: CASSISLGYYGYTF. CDR3 bases: TGTGCCAGTAGTATATCACTCGGGTACTATGGCTACACCTTC.